This T cell receptor beta chain derives from a study of blood T cell repertoires in COVID-19. Study-level information: Some COVID-19 samples were acute and others convalescent; all came from the United States, Italy and Spain. The cDNA or gDNA used as material had been derived from T cells, B-cell-depleted T cells, or PBMCs.

Per the study methods: How many nucleated cells were present was estimated from reference gene primer amplification. The repertoire was sequenced with immunoSEQ multiplex PCR; TCRdb's copy has only in-frame clones and lacks some. The D gene and trimming were derived from the DNA, and the V and J assignments and clone size from that table. This table has fewer than 300,000 clones, about 76% appearing once. Germline V CDR1 and CDR2: ENHRY, SYGVKD. V was cut by 2 bases and J by 0 bases, with 10 bases left in between. The CDR3 contains 15 residues. The specimen sequenced was peripheral blood. J is TRBJ1-1 and V is TRBV10-3; maybe TRBD1 (5 bases). This receptor was identified in a woman aged 60-75 years with active or convalescent COVID-19. CDR3 sequence: CAISEGAGMNTEAFF. DNA for the CDR3: TGTGCCATCAGTGAGGGGGCAGGGATGAACACTGAAGCTTTCTTT.